The sample holds many counts of the clone carrying this TCR beta chain. No antigen is known for it. The data were taken from a study of Graves' ophthalmopathy and Graves' hyperthyroidism. With a duration under 3 months, ophthalmopathy in the donors showed moderate-to-severe activity, CAS ≥3 and NOSPECS ≥4. Other autoimmune diseases, uncontrolled infections, pregnancy or lactation led to the exclusion of patients. Study observations and caveats: With around 88% sensitivity and about 83% specificity, a 13-signature model separated ophthalmopathy from stable hyperthyroidism. The blood repertoire also included most expanded thyroid clonotypes above 0.001 frequency.

After removal of 3 bases from V and 3 bases from J, the junction contained 6 bases not matched to a gene. CDR1 and CDR2 from the germline V gene are SGDLS and YYNGEE. The CDR3 covers 17 residues. The sequenced template was RNA, covering the TCR beta CDR3 region. The workflow started with a first-round RT-PCR run with HTBI primers and then moved on to a second-round multiplex PCR. TCRdb called the multiplex PCR reads again in MiXCR, with one record for every CDR3 protein. Here the sample spans 300,000 to 400,000 distinct CDR3 sequences, 17% being singletons. Input material: peripheral blood. The genes are TRBV9 and TRBJ2-6, with 10 bases lining up with TRBD1. The receptor was derived from an adult man with Graves' ophthalmopathy. This CDR3 is CASSAETGGVGANVLTF. The DNA of the CDR3 is TGTGCCAGCAGCGCCGAGACAGGGGGCGTTGGGGCCAACGTCCTGACTTTC.